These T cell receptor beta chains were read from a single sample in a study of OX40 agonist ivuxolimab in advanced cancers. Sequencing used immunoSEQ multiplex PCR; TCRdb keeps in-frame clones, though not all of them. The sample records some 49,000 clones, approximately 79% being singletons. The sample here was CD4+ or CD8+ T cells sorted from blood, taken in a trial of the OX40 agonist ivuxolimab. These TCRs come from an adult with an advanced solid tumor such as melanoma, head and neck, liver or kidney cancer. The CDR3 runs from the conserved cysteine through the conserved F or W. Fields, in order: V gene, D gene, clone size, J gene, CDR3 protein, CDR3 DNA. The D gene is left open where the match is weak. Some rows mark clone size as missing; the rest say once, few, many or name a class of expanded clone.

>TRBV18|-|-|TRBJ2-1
CASSPTSSYNEQFF
TGTGCCAGCTCACCAACAAGCTCCTACAATGAGCAGTTCTTC
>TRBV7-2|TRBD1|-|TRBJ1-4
CASRDRDHEKLFF
TGTGCCAGCCGGGACAGGGATCATGAAAAACTGTTTTTT
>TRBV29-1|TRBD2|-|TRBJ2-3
CSVAGVPSTDTQYF
TGCAGCGTAGCGGGAGTACCTAGCACAGATACGCAGTATTTT
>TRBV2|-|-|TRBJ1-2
CASHDSGVYGYTF
TGTGCCAGCCACGACTCTGGGGTTTATGGCTACACCTTC
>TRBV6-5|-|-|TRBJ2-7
CASRAGLGSYEQYF
TGTGCCAGCCGAGCAGGCCTCGGCTCCTACGAGCAGTACTTC
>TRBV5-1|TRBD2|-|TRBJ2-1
CASSAGTSGNEQFF
TGCGCCAGCAGTGCCGGGACTAGCGGGAACGAGCAGTTCTTC
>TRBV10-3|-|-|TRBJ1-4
CAVSGGIDEKLFF
TGTGCCGTCTCGGGGGGAATAGATGAAAAACTGTTTTTT
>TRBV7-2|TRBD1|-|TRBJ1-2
CASSFGTGKGYGYTF
TGTGCCAGCAGCTTTGGGACAGGGAAAGGCTATGGCTACACCTTC
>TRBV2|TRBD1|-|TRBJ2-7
CASSERQGVGYEQYF
TGTGCCAGCAGTGAAAGACAGGGTGTCGGCTACGAGCAGTACTTC
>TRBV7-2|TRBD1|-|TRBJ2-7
CASSLGGTGAYEQYF
TGTGCCAGCAGCTTAGGAGGGACAGGAGCCTACGAGCAGTACTTC
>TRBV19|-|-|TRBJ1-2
CASNETPTHGYTF
TGTGCCAGTAACGAGACACCAACACATGGCTACACCTTC
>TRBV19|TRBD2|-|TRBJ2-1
CASKGVAGPNEQFF
TGTGCCAGTAAGGGTGTAGCGGGACCAAATGAGCAGTTCTTC
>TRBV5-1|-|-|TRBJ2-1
CASSLTGDEFF
TGCGCCAGCAGCTTGACAGGAGATGAGTTCTTC
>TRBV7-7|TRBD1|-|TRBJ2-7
CASSPDRVAVEQYF
TGTGCCAGCAGCCCGGACAGGGTAGCGGTCGAGCAGTACTTC
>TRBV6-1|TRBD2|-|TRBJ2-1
CASRSSGRDEQFF
TGTGCCAGCAGAAGCTCAGGGAGGGATGAGCAGTTCTTC
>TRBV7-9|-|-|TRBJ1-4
CATKAGINEKLFF
TGTGCCACAAAAGCAGGGATTAATGAAAAACTGTTTTTT
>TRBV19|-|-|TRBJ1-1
CASSWSNTEAFF
TGTGCCAGTAGTTGGAGTAACACTGAAGCTTTCTTT
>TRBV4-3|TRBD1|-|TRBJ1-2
CASSHHSGTAINYGYTF
TGCGCCAGCAGTCATCATTCCGGGACAGCCATTAACTATGGCTACACCTTC
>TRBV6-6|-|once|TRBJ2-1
CASSYDPYSIYNEQFF
TGTGCCAGCAGTTACGACCCCTATTCTATTTACAATGAGCAGTTCTTC
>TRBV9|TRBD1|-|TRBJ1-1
CASSARTGGTEAFF
TGTGCCAGCAGCGCAAGGACAGGGGGCACTGAAGCTTTCTTT
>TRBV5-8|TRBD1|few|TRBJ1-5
CASSSTGHSNQPQHF
TGTGCCAGCAGCTCGACAGGGCACAGCAATCAGCCCCAGCATTTT
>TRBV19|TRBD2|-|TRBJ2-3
CASRTSGTRGDTQYF
TGTGCCAGTAGAACGTCCGGGACTAGGGGGGATACGCAGTATTTT
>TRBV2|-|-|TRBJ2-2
CASSEGRVNTGELFF
TGTGCCAGCAGTGAGGGACGGGTGAACACCGGGGAGCTGTTTTTT
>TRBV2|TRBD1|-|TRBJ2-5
CASSNSGTGLSETQYF
TGTGCCAGCAGTAACTCCGGGACAGGGTTGTCAGAGACCCAGTACTTC
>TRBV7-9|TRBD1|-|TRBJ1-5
CASSTAFGTGDGQPQHF
TGTGCCAGCAGCACTGCCTTCGGGACAGGGGACGGGCAGCCCCAGCATTTT
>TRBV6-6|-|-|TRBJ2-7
CASNGPGYEQYF
TGTGCCAGCAACGGGCCGGGCTACGAGCAGTACTTC
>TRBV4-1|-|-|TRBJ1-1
CASSQEPGSEAFF
TGCGCCAGCAGCCAAGAACCGGGTTCTGAAGCTTTCTTT
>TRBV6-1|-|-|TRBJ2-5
CASSDWGEVQETQYF
TGTGCCAGCAGTGATTGGGGTGAGGTCCAAGAGACCCAGTACTTC
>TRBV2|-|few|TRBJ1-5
CASSVEGEGNQPQHF
TGTGCCAGCAGTGTCGAAGGGGAGGGCAATCAGCCCCAGCATTTT
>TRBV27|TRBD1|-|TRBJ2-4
CASSLTGQGVKNIQYF
TGTGCCAGCAGCCTTACGGGACAGGGCGTCAAAAACATTCAGTACTTC
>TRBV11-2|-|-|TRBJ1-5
CASSLGGGNQPQHF
TGTGCCAGCAGCTTAGGGGGGGGCAATCAGCCCCAGCATTTT
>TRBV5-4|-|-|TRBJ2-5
CASSLNRLETQYF
TGTGCCAGCAGCTTGAACAGATTAGAGACCCAGTACTTC
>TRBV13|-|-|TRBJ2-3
CASTSSDTQYF
TGTGCCAGCACTTCCTCAGATACGCAGTATTTT
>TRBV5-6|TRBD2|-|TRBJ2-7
CASSLAGVSYEQYF
TGTGCCAGCAGTTTAGCGGGAGTCTCCTACGAGCAGTACTTC
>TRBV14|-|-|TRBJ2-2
CASSLLARHTGELFF
TGTGCCAGCAGCTTACTAGCTAGGCACACCGGGGAGCTGTTTTTT
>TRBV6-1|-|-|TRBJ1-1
CASTITVNTEAFF
TGTGCCAGCACCATAACCGTGAACACTGAAGCTTTCTTT
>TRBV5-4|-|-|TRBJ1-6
CASSLDSSPLHF
TGTGCCAGCAGCCTTGACAGTTCACCCCTCCACTTT
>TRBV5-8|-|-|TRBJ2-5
CASSLFLDSQETQYF
TGTGCCAGCAGCTTGTTTCTCGACAGCCAAGAGACCCAGTACTTC
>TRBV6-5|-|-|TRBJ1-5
CASSYVRGDQPQHF
TGTGCCAGCAGTTATGTTAGGGGTGATCAGCCCCAGCATTTT
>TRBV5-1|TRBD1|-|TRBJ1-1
CASSLRAGGAGTEAFF
TGCGCCAGCAGCTTGCGGGCAGGGGGCGCGGGGACTGAAGCTTTCTTT
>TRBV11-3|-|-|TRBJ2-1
CASSRTDGRNEQFF
TGTGCCAGCAGCCGGACGGACGGACGAAATGAGCAGTTCTTC
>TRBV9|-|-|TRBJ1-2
CASSVAKGGGYTF
TGTGCCAGCAGCGTAGCCAAGGGCGGGGGCTACACCTTC
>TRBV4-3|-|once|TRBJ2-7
CASSPLTGRYEQYF
TGCGCCAGCAGCCCATTGACAGGGAGGTACGAGCAGTACTTC
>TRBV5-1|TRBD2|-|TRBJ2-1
CASRTGTTPTGEQFF
TGCGCCAGCCGGACCGGGACTACTCCGACCGGTGAGCAGTTCTTC
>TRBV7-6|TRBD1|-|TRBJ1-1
CASSLGGQGFRAFF
TGTGCCAGCAGCTTAGGGGGACAGGGGTTTAGAGCTTTCTTT
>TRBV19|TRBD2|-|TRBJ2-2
CASSSLAGGPTGELFF
TGTGCCAGTAGTAGCCTAGCGGGAGGGCCTACCGGGGAGCTGTTTTTT
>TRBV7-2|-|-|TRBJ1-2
CASSLVPGHNYGYTF
TGTGCCAGCAGCTTAGTCCCAGGACATAACTATGGCTACACCTTC
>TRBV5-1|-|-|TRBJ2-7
CASSLDRAGEQYF
TGCGCCAGCAGCTTGGACAGGGCTGGCGAGCAGTACTTC